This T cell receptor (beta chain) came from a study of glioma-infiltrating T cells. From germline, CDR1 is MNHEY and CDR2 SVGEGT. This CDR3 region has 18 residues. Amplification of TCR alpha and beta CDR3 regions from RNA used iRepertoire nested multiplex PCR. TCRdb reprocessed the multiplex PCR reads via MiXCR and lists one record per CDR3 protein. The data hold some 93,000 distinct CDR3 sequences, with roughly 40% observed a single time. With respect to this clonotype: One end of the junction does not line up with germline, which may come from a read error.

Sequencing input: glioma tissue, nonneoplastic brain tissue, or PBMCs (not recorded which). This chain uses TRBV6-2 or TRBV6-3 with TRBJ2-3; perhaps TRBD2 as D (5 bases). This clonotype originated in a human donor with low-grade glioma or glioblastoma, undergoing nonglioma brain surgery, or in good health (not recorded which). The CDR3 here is CASSYSNLALLYTDTLYF. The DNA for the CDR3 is TGTGCCAGCAGTTACTCTAATTTAGCGCTTCTTTACACAGATACGCTGTATTTT.